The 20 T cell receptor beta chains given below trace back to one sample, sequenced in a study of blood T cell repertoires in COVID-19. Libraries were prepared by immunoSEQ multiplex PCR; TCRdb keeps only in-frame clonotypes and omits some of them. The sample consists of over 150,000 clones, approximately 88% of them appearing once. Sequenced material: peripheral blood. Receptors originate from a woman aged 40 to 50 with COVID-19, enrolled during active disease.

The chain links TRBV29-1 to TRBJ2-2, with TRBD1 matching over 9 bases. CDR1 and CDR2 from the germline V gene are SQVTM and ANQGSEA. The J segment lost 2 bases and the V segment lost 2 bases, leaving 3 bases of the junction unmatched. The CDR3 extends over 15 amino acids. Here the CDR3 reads CSVEWDRVNTGELFF. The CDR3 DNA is TGCAGCGTTGAATGGGACAGGGTAAACACCGGGGAGCTGTTTTTT.

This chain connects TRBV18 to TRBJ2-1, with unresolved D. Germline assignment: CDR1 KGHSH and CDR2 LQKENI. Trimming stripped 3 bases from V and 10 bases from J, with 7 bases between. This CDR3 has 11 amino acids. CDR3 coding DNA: TGTGCCAGCTCACCGGGCCGCGAGCAGTTCTTC. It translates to CASSPGREQFF. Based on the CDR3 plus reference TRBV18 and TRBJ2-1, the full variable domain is NAGVMQNPRHLVRRRGQEARLRCSPMKGHSHVYWYRQLPEEGLKFMVYLQKENIIDESGMPKERFSAEFPKEGPSILRIQQVVRGDSAAYFCASSPGREQFFGPGTRLTVL.

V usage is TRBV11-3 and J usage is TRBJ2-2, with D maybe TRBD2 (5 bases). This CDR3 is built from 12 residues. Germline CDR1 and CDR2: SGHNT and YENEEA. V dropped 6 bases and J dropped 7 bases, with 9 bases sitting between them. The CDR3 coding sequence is TGTGCCAGCAGGACGGGGTTCGGGGAGCTGTTTTTT. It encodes CASRTGFGELFF.

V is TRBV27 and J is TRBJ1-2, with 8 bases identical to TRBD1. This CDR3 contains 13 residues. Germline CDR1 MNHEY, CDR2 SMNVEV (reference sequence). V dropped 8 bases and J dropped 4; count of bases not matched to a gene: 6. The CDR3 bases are TGTGCCAGCGGAGGACAGGGCGGCTATGGCTACACCTTC. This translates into CASGGQGGYGYTF.

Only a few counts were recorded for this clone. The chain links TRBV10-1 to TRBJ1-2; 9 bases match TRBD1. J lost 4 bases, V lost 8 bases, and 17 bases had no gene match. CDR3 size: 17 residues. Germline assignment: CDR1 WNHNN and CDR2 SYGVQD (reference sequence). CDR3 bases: TGCGCCAGCCCACCCCCGGGACAGGGTAGGTCCCTCTATGGCTACACCTTC. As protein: CASPPPGQGRSLYGYTF.

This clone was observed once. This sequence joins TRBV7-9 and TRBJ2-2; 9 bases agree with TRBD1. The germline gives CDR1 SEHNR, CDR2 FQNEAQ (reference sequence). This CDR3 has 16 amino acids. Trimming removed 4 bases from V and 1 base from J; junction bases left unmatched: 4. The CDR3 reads CASSSTGGGNTGELFF. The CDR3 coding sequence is TGTGCCAGCAGCTCGACAGGGGGAGGGAACACCGGGGAGCTGTTTTTT.

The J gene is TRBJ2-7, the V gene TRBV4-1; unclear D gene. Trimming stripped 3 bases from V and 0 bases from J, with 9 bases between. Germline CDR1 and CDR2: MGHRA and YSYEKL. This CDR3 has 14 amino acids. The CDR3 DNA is TGCGCCAGCAGCCATACAGTGTCCTCCTACGAGCAGTACTTC. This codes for CASSHTVSSYEQYF.

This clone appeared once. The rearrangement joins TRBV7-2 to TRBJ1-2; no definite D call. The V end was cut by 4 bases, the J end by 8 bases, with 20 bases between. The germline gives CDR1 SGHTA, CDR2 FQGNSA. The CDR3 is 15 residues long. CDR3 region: CASSSREQSIRGYTF. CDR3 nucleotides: TGTGCCAGCAGCTCGAGGGAACAGTCTATTCGCGGCTACACCTTC.

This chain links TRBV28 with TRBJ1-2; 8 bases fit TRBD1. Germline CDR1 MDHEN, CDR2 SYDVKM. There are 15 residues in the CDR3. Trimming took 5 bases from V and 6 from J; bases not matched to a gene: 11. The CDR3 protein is CASSPGQGEVHGYTF. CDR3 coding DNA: TGTGCCAGCAGTCCCGGACAGGGAGAAGTGCATGGCTACACCTTC.

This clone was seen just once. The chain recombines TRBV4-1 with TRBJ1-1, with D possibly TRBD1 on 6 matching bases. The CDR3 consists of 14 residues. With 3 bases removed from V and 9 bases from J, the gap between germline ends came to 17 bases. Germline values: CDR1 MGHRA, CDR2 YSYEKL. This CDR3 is CASSHDRPGGQAFF. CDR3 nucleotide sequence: TGCGCCAGCAGCCACGACCGACCCGGGGGGCAAGCTTTCTTT.

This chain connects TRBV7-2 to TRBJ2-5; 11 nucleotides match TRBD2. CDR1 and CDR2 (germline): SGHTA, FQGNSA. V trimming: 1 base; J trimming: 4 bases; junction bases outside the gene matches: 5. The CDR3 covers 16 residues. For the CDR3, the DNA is TGTGCCAGCAGCTTAGTAGCGGGGGGGATTAGAGAGACCCAGTACTTC. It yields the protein CASSLVAGGIRETQYF.

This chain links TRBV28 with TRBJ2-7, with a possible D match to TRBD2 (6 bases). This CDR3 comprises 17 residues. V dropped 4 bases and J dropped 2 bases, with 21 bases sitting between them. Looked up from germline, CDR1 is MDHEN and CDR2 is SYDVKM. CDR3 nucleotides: TGTGCCAGCAGTTCCCCCCGGGGTGAAGGGAGGCCCTACGAGCAGTACTTC. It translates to CASSSPRGEGRPYEQYF.

The CDR3 DNA sequence: TGCAGCGTTGAAAACGGCGGGAGTCCCTCCTACGAGCAGTACTTC. Its translation: CSVENGGSPSYEQYF. V gene TRBV29-1 combines with J gene TRBJ2-7; TRBD2 matches at 7 bases. This CDR3 spans 15 amino acids. V lost 2 bases and J lost 0; bases outside the gene matches: 7. Germline V gives CDR1 SQVTM, CDR2 ANQGSEA.

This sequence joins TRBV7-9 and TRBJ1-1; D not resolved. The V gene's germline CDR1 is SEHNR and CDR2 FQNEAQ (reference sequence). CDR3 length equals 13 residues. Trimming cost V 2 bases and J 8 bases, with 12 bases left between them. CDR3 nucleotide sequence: TGTGCCAGCAGCTTAAGTTTCGGAGAAGAAGCTTTCTTT. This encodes CASSLSFGEEAFF.

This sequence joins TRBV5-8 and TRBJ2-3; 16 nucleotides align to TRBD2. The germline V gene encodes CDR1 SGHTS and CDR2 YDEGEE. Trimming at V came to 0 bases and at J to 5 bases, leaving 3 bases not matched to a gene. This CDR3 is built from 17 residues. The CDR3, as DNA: TGTGCCAGCAGCTTGGCCGGGACTAGCGGGAGGGGAGATACGCAGTATTTT. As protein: CASSLAGTSGRGDTQYF.

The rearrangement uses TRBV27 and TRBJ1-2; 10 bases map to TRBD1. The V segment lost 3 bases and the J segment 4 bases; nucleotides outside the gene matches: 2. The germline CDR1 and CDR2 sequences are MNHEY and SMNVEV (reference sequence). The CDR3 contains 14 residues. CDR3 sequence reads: CASSLGQGPYGYTF. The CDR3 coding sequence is TGTGCCAGCAGTTTGGGACAGGGGCCCTATGGCTACACCTTC.

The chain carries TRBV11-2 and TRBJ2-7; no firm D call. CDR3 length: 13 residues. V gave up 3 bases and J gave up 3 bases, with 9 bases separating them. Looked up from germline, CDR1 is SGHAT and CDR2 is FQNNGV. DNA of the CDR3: TGTGCCAGCAGCTTTAGACTGAGCTACGAGCAGTACTTC. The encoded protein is CASSFRLSYEQYF.

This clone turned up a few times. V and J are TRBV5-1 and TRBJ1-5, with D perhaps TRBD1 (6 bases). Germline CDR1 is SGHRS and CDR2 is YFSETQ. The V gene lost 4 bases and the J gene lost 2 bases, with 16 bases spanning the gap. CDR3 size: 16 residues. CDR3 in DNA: TGCGCCAGCAGCAGGGGGATCAGGGCAGGCAATCAGCCCCAGCATTTT. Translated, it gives CASSRGIRAGNQPQHF.

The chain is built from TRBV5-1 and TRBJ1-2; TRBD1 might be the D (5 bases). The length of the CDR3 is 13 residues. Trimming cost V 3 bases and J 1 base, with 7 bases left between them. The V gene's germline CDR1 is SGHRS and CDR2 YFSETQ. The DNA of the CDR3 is TGCGCCAGCAGCTCCGACAGTAACTATGGCTACACCTTC. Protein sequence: CASSSDSNYGYTF.

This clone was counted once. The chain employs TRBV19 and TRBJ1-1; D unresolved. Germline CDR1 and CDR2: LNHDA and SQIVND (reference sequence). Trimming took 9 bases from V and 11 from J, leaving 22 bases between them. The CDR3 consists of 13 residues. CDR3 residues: CASQYAGVPLAFF. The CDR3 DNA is TGTGCCAGCCAGTATGCCGGGGTCCCTTTGGCTTTCTTT.